This T cell receptor (beta chain) was identified during a study of cytomegalovirus exposure and HLA in healthy donors. It was with 60 Vbeta and 13 Jbeta primers that the PCR ran. TCRdb's copy holds only in-frame clones and misses some; the assay was immunoSEQ multiplex PCR. This table holds under 200,000 clones, about four fifths found once. As for this clone: Its antigen is unknown.

V lost 6 bases and J lost 1, with 15 bases in between. Germline CDR1 and CDR2: KGHSH and LQKENI. This CDR3 is built from 15 residues. Study-wide findings and caveats: Researchers catalogued roughly 170 TCR beta chains as cytomegalovirus-associated.

The specimen sequenced was PBMCs. The chain has TRBV18 and TRBJ1-1, with D unclear. This sequence was found in a male donor in good health and CMV-seropositive. The CDR3 coding sequence is TGTGCCAGCTCGCGAGGCGGATACAAGAACACTGAAGCTTTCTTT. This sequence encodes CASSRGGYKNTEAFF.